The 5 T cell receptor beta chains presented below share a single source sample, sequenced in a study of beta chain features in type 1 diabetes. The sequenced template was cDNA made from the entire isolated RNA. Assay used: immunoSEQ multiplex PCR; TCRdb lists only in-frame clones, some missing. In the table there are roughly 500,000 clones, more than 9.5% of which are singletons. Material for sequencing was naive CD4+ T cells from blood. The receptors come from a young woman in good health.

This rearrangement joins TRBV28 to TRBJ2-1; 7 nucleotides align to TRBD1. This CDR3 has 12 amino acids. Looked up from germline, CDR1 is MDHEN and CDR2 is SYDVKM. The V segment lost 4 bases and the J segment 9 bases; nucleotides outside the gene matches: 3. The CDR3 protein is CASSSQGFEQFF. The CDR3 DNA reads TGTGCCAGCAGTTCACAGGGGTTTGAGCAGTTCTTC.

This clone came up once. The chain employs TRBV5-4 and TRBJ2-5; 9 bases align to TRBD1. CDR1 and CDR2 (germline): SGHNT, YYREEE (reference sequence). The V segment lost 4 bases and the J segment 7 bases; nucleotides outside the gene matches: 8. The CDR3 is 14 residues long. The CDR3, as DNA: TGTGCCAGCAGCCTCGGGACAGGGCTGGGGACCCAGTACTTC. Protein sequence: CASSLGTGLGTQYF. Based on the CDR3 plus reference TRBV5-4 and TRBJ2-5, the full variable domain is ETGVTQSPTHLIKTRGQQVTLRCSSQSGHNTVSWYQQALGQGPQFIFQYYREEENGRGNFPPRFSGLQFPNYSSELNVNALELDDSALYLCASSLGTGLGTQYFGPGTRLLVL.

This rearrangement joins TRBV7-3 to TRBJ2-3; no clear D. Germline V gives CDR1 SGHTA, CDR2 FQGTGA. The CDR3 loop spans 13 amino acids. The ends were cut back, 4 bases at V and 1 base at J, with 6 bases in the middle. The CDR3 here is CASSSQGTDTQYF. The DNA of the CDR3 is TGTGCCAGCAGCTCGCAAGGCACAGATACGCAGTATTTT. Full variable domain (missing parts from reference TRBV7-3 and TRBJ2-3): GAGVSQTPSNKVTEKGKYVELRCDPISGHTALYWYRQSLGQGPEFLIYFQGTGAADDSGLPNDRFFAVRPEGSVSTLKIQRTERGDSAVYLCASSSQGTDTQYFGPGTRLTVL.

The V and J genes are TRBV7-2 and TRBJ2-5; TRBD2 agrees at 9 bases. V trimming: 5 bases; J trimming: 5 bases; junction bases outside the gene matches: 9. Germline V gene data show CDR1 as SGHTA and CDR2 as FQGNSA. There are 15 residues in the CDR3. CDR3 protein: CASSGSPSGVETQYF. As DNA, the CDR3 is TGTGCCAGCAGCGGTTCTCCTAGCGGGGTGGAGACCCAGTACTTC.

This clone appeared a few times. The chain employs TRBV7-9 and TRBJ2-3, with D unresolved. The germline gives CDR1 SEHNR, CDR2 FQNEAQ (reference sequence). Trimming pared 4 bases from V and 8 bases from J, leaving 22 bases between. There are 16 residues in the CDR3. CDR3: CASSSLVGSKPITQYF. DNA for the CDR3: TGTGCCAGCAGCTCCCTGGTTGGGTCGAAACCGATTACGCAGTATTTT.